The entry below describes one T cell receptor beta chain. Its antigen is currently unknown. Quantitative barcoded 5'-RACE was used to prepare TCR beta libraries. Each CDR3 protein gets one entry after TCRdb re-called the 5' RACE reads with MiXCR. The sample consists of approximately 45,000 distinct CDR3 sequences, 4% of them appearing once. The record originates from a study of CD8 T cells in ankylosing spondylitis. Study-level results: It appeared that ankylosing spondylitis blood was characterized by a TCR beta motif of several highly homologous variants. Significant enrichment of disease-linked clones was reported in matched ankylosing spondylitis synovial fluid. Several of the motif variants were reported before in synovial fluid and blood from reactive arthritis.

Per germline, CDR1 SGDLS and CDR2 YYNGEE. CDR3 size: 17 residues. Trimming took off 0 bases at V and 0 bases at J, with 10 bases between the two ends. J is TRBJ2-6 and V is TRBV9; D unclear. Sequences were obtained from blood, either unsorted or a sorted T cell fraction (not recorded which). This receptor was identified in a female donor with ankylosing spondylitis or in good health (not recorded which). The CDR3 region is CASSVDGPVSGANVLTF. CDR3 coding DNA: TGTGCCAGCAGCGTAGACGGACCCGTCTCTGGGGCCAACGTCCTGACTTTC.